This TCR beta chain is drawn from a study of T cell repertoires in cytomegalovirus infection (dated by TCRdb to about 2019). Regarding the study in general: Recently identified HLA-C-restricted CMV epitopes, whose presentation resists viral immunomodulation, were targeted by peptide stimulations together with well-studied HLA-B-restricted epitopes. Donor HLA type was relevant to the analysis, as public TCR beta signatures indicated carriage of CMV infection together with the matching HLA type. Results and caveats for the whole study, not just this receptor: The ex vivo response was dominated by HLA-C-restricted CMV-specific TCR beta clonotypes, which also provided the single most frequent clonotype in two of eight donors. Cumulative frequency of public TCR beta family members discriminated carriers of CMV infection plus the relevant HLA type in this cohort and an independent 352-donor cohort.

After removal of 2 bases from V and 5 bases from J, the junction retains 8 bases not matched to a gene. CDR1 and CDR2, looked up from the germline V gene, are MDHEN and SYDVKM. The CDR3 numbers 16 residues from cysteine through phenylalanine. CDR3 DNA is the only sequence kept; it has 48 bases, read in frame from the first base. Reads for this sample came from an Illumina HiSeq 1500. TCRdb redid the processing of the public reads, applying fastp at Q25 and MiXCR, and retained in-frame beta chains. Each CDR3 protein appears once, grouped with its most common genes and DNA. Recorded for this sample are under 500,000 distinct CDR3 sequences; roughly 42% of them occurred a single time. The top ten clones comprise just under 45% of the sample. This specimen's treatment or condition label, interpreted: in vitro stimulation with specific CMV peptide epitopes to enrich CMV-specific T cells. On this clonotype: The clone's antigen remains unknown. No clone much larger than this one lies a single base away; base qualities are absent.

This receptor was taken from a human donor in good health (CMV status not recorded). Some clones in this sample may be carry-over from other donors' samples. Sequences were derived from cultured PBMCs, sampled from culture after CMV antigen stimulation. In this chain, TRBV28 is recombined with TRBJ2-3; 9 central bases correspond to TRBD2. The CDR3 sequence is CASSLGLAGNEDTQYF. In nucleotide form, the sequence is TGTGCCAGCAGTTTAGGGCTAGCGGGGAATGAAGATACGCAGTATTTT.